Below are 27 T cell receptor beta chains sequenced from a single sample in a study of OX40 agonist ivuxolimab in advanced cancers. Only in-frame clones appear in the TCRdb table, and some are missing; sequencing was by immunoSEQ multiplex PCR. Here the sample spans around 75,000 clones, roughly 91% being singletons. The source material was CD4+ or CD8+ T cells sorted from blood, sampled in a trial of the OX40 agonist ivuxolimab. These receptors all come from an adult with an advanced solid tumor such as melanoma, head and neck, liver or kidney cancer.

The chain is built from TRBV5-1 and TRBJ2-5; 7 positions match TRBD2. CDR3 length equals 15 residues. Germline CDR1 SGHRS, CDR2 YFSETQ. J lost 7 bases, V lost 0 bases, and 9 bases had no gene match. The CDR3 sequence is CASSLGAGPEGTQYF. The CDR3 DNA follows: TGCGCCAGCAGCTTGGGAGCGGGGCCCGAAGGGACCCAGTACTTC.

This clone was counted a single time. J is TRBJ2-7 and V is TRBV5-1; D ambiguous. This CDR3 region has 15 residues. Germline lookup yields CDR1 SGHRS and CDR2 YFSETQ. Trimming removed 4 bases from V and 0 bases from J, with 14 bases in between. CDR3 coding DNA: TGCGCCAGCAGCCAGGATGGGGTCGGCTCCTACGAGCAGTACTTC. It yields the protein CASSQDGVGSYEQYF.

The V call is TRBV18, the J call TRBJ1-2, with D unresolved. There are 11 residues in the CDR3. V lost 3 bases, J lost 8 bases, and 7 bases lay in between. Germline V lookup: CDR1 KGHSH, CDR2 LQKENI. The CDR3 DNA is TGTGCCAGCTCACCCGGGGAGGGCTACACCTTC. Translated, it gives CASSPGEGYTF.

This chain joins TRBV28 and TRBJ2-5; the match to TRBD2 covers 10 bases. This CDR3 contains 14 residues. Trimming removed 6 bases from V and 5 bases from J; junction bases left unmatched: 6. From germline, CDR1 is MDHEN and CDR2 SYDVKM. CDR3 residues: CASSLAGARETQYF. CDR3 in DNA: TGTGCCAGCAGCCTAGCGGGAGCGAGGGAGACCCAGTACTTC.

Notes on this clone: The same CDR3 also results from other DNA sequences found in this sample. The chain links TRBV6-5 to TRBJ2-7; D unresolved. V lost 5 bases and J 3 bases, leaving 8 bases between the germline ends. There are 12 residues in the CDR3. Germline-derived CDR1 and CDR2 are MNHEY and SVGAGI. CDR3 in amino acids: CASSEDYYEQYF. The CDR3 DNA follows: TGTGCCAGCAGTGAAGATTACTACGAGCAGTACTTC.

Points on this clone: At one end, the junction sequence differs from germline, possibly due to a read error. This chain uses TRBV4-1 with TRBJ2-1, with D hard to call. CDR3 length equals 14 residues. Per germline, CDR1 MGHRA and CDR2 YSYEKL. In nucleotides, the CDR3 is TGCGCCAGCAGCCAAGGTTGGGGAACTGATATGAGGCTCTTC. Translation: CASSQGWGTDMRLF.

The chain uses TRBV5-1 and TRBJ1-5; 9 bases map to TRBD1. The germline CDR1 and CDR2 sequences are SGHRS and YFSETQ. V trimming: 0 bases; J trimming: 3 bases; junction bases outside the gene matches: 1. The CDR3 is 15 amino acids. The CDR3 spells CASSLGTGVNQPQHF. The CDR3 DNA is TGCGCCAGCAGCTTGGGGACAGGGGTCAATCAGCCCCAGCATTTT.

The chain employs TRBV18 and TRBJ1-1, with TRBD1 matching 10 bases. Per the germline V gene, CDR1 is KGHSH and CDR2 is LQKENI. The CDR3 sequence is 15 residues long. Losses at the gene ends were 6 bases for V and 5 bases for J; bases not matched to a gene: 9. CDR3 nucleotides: TGTGCCAGCTCCGCTGTTGGACAGGGGGATACTGAAGCTTTCTTT. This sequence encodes CASSAVGQGDTEAFF.

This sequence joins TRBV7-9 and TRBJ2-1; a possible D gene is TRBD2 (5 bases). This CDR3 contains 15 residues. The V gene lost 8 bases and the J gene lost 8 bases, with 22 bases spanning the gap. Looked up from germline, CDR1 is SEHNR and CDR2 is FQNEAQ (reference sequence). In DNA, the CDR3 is TGTGCCAGCCTAGCCTCGGGCTCGGGGATCGATGAGCAGTTCTTC. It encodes CASLASGSGIDEQFF.

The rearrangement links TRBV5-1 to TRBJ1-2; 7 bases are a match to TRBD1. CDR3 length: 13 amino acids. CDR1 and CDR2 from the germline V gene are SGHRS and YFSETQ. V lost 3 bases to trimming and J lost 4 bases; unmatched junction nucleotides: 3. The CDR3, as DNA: TGCGCCAGCAGCTACAGGGGCGGCTATGGCTACACCTTC. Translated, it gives CASSYRGGYGYTF.

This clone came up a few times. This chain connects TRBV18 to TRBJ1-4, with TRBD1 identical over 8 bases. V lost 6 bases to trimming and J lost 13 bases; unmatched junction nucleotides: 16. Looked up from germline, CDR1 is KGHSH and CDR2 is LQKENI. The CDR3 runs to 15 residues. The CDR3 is CASSPGTGTMIGLFF. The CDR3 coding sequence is TGTGCCAGCTCGCCCGGGACAGGAACTATGATTGGACTGTTTTTT.

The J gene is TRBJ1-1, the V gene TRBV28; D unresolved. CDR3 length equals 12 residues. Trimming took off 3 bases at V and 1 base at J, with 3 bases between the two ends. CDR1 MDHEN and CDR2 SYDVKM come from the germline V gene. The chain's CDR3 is CASSLKNTEAFF. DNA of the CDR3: TGTGCCAGCAGTTTGAAGAACACTGAAGCTTTCTTT.

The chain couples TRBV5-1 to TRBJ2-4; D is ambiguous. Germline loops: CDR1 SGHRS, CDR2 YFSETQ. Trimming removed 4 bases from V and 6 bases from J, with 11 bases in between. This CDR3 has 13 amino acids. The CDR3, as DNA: TGCGCCAGCAGCCCCGACACTGGAAACATTCAGTACTTC. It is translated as CASSPDTGNIQYF. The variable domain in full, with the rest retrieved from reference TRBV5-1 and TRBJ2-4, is KAGVTQTPRYLIKTRGQQVTLSCSPISGHRSVSWYQQTPGQGLQFLFEYFSETQRNKGNFPGRFSGRQFSNSRSEMNVSTLELGDSALYLCASSPDTGNIQYFGAGTRLSVL.

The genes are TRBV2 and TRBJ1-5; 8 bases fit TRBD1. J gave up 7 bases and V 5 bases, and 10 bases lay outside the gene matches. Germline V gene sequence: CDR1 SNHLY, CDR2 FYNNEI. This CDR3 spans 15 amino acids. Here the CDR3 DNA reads TGTGCCAGCAGTTCTCAACCAGGGGGCGAACAGCCCCAGCATTTT. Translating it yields CASSSQPGGEQPQHF. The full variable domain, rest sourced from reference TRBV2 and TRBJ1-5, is EPEVTQTPSHQVTQMGQEVILRCVPISNHLYFYWYRQILGQKVEFLVSFYNNEISEKSEIFDDQFSVERPDGSNFTLKIRSTKLEDSAMYFCASSSQPGGEQPQHFGDGTRLSIL.

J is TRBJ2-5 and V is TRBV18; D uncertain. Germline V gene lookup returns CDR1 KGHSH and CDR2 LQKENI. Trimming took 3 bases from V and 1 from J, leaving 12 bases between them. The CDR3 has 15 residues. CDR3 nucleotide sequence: TGTGCCAGCTCACCTAGAATAAGAGGCCAAGAGACCCAGTACTTC. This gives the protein CASSPRIRGQETQYF.

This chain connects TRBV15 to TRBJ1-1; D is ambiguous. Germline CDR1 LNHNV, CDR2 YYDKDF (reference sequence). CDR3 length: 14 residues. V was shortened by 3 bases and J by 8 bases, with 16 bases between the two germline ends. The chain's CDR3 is CATSRGSGPGEAFF. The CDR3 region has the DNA TGTGCCACCAGCAGGGGATCCGGGCCCGGGGAAGCTTTCTTT. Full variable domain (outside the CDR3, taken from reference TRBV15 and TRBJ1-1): DAMVIQNPRYQVTQFGKPVTLSCSQTLNHNVMYWYQQKSSQAPKLLFHYYDKDFNNEADTPDNFQSRRPNTSFCFLDIRSPGLGDTAMYLCATSRGSGPGEAFFGQGTRLTVV.

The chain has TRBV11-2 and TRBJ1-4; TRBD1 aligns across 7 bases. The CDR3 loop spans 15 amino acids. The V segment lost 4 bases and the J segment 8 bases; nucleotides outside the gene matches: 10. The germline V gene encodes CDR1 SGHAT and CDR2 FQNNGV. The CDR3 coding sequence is TGTGCCAGCAGCTGGGGGAGGGCAGGGGGAGAAAAACTGTTTTTT. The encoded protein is CASSWGRAGGEKLFF.

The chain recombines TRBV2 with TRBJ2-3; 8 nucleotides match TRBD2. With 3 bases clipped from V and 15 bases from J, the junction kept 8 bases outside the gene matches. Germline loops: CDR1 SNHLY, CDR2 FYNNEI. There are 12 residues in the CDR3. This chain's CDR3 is CASSEARLATYF. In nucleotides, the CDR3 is TGTGCCAGCAGTGAGGCGAGACTAGCGACCTATTTT.

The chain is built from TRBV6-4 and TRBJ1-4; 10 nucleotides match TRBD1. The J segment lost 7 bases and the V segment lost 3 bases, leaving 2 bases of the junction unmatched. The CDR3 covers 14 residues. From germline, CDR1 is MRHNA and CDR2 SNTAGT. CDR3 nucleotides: TGTGCCAGCAGTGAGGACAGGGGGAGTGAAAAACTGTTTTTT. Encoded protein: CASSEDRGSEKLFF.

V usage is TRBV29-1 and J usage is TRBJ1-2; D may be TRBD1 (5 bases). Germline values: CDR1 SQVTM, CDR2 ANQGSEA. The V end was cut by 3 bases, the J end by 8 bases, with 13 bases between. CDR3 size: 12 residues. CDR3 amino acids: CSVEGTVEGYTF. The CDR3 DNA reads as TGCAGCGTTGAGGGGACCGTCGAAGGCTACACCTTC.

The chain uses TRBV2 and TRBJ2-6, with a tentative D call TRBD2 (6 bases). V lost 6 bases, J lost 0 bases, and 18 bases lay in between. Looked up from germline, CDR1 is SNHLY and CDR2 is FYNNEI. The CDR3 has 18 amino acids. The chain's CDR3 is CASSRPGTPLSGANVLTF. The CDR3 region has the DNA TGTGCCAGCAGCCGGCCCGGGACTCCACTCTCTGGGGCCAACGTCCTGACTTTC.

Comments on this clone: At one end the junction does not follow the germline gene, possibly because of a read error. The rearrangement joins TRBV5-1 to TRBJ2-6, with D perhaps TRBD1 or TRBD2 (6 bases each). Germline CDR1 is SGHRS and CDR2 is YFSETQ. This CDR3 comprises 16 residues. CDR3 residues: CASSPRGAGGANVLTF. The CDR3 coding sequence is TGCGCCAGCAGCCCGAGGGGGGCTGGTGGGGCAAACGTCCTGACTTTC.

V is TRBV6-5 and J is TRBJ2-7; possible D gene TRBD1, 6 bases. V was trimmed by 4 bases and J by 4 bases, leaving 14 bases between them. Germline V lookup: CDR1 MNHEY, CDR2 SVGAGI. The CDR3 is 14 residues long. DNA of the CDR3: TGTGCCAGCAGTTTAAACAGGGACGGATACGAGCAGTACTTC. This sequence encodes CASSLNRDGYEQYF.

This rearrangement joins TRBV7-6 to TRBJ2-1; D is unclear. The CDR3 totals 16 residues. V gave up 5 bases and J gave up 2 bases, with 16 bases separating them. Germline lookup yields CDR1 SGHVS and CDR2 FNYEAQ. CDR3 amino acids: CASSNPDEKPYNEQFF. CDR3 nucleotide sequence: TGTGCCAGCAGCAACCCGGACGAGAAACCCTACAATGAGCAGTTCTTC. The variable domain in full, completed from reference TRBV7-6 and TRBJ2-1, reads GAGVSQSPRYKVTKRGQDVALRCDPISGHVSLYWYRQALGQGPEFLTYFNYEAQQDKSGLPNDRFSAERPEGSISTLTIQRTEQRDSAMYRCASSNPDEKPYNEQFFGPGTRLTVL.

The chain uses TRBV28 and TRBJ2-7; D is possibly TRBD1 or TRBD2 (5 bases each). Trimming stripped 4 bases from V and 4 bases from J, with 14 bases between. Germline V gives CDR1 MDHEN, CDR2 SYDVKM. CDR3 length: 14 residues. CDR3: CASSSGTTPYEQYF. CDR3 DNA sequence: TGTGCCAGCAGTTCAGGGACGACTCCTTACGAGCAGTACTTC.

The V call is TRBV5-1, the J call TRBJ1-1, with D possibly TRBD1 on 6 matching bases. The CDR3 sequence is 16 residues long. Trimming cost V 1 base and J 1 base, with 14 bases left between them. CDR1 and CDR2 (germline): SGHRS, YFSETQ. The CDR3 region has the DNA TGCGCCAGCAGCTTGTGGGGGGGCACTACGAACACTGAAGCTTTCTTT. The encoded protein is CASSLWGGTTNTEAFF. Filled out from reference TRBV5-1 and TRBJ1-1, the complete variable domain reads KAGVTQTPRYLIKTRGQQVTLSCSPISGHRSVSWYQQTPGQGLQFLFEYFSETQRNKGNFPGRFSGRQFSNSRSEMNVSTLELGDSALYLCASSLWGGTTNTEAFFGQGTRLTVV.

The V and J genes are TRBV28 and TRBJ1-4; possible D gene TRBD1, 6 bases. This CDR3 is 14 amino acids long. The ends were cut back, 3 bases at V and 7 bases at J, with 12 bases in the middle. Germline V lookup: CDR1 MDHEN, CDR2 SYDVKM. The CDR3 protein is CASSFNRDGEKLFF. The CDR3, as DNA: TGTGCCAGCAGTTTCAACAGGGACGGTGAAAAACTGTTTTTT.